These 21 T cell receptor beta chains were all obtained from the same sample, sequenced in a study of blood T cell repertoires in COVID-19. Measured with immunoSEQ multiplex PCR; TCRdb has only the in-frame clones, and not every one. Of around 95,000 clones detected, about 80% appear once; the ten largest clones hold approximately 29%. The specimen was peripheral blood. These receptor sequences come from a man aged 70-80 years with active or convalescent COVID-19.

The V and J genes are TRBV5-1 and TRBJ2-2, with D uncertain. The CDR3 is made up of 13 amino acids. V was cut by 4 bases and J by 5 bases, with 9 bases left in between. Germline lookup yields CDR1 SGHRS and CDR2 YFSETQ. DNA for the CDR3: TGCGCCAGCAGCACAACAGTAACCGGGGAGCTGTTTTTT. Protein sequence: CASSTTVTGELFF.

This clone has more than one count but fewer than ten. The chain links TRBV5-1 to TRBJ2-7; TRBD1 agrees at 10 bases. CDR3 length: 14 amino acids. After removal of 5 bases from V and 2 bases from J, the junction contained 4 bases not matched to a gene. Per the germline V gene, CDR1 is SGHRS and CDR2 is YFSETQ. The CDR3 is CASRGGQGAYEQYF. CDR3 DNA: TGCGCCAGCAGGGGCGGACAGGGGGCCTACGAGCAGTACTTC.

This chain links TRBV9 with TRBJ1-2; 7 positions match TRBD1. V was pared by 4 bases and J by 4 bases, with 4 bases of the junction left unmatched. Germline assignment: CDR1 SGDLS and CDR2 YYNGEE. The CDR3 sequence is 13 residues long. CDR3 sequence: CASSTGQRYGYTF. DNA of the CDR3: TGTGCCAGCAGCACGGGACAGCGCTATGGCTACACCTTC.

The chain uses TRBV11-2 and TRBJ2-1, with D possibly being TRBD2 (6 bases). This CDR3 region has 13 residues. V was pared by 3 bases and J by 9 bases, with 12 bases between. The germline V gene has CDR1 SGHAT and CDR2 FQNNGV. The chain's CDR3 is CASSFSPGVEQFF. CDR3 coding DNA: TGTGCCAGCAGCTTTAGCCCGGGAGTTGAGCAGTTCTTC. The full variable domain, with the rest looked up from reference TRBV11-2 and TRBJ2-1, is EAGVAQSPRYKIIEKRQSVAFWCNPISGHATLYWYQQILGQGPKLLIQFQNNGVVDDSQLPKDRFSAERLKGVDSTLKIQPAKLEDSAVYLCASSFSPGVEQFFGPGTRLTVL.

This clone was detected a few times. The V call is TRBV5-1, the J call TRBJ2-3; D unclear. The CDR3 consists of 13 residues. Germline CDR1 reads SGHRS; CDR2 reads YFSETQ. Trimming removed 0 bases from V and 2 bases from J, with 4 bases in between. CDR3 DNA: TGCGCCAGCAGCTTGGCCCACACAGATACGCAGTATTTT. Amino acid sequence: CASSLAHTDTQYF.

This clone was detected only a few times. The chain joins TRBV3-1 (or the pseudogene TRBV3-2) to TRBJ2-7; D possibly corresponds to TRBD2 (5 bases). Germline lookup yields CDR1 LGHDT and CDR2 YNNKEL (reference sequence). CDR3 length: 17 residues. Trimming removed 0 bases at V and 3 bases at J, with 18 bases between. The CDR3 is CASSQESRRSGNYEQYF. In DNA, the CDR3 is TGTGCCAGCAGCCAAGAGTCCCGGCGATCGGGGAACTACGAGCAGTACTTC.

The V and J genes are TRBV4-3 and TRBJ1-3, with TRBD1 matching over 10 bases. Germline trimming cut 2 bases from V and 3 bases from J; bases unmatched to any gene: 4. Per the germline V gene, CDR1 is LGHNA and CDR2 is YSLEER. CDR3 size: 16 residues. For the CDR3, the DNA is TGCGCCAGCAGCCAAAGGACAGGGGGAAGTGGAAACACCATATATTTT. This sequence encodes CASSQRTGGSGNTIYF.

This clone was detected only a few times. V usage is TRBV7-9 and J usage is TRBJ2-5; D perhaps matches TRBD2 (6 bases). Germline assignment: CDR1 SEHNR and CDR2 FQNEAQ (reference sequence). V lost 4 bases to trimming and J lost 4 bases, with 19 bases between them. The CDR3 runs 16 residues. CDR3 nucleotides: TGTGCCAGCAGCTCCCTGATAGGGCAGCGGGTAGAGACCCAGTACTTC. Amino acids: CASSSLIGQRVETQYF. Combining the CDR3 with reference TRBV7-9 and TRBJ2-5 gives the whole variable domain DTGVSQNPRHKITKRGQNVTFRCDPISEHNRLYWYRQTLGQGPEFLTYFQNEAQLEKSRLLSDRFSAERPKGSFSTLEIQRTEQGDSAMYLCASSSLIGQRVETQYFGPGTRLLVL.

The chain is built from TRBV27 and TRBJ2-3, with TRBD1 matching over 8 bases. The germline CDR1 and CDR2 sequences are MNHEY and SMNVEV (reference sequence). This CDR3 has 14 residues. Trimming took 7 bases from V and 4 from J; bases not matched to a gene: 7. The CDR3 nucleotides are TGTGCCAGCATGGGTCAGGGGGCCCCAGATACGCAGTATTTT. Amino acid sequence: CASMGQGAPDTQYF.

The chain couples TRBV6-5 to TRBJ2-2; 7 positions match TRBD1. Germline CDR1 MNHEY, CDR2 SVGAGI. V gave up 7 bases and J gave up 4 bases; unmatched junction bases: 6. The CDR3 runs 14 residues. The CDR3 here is CASKGQHSTGELFF. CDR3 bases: TGTGCCAGCAAGGGACAGCATTCCACCGGGGAGCTGTTTTTT.

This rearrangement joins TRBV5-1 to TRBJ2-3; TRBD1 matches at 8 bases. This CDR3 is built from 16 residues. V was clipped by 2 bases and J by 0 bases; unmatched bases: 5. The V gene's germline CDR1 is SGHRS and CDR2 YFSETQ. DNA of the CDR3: TGCGCCAGCAGCTTAACGACAGGGGCTAGCACAGATACGCAGTATTTT. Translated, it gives CASSLTTGASTDTQYF.

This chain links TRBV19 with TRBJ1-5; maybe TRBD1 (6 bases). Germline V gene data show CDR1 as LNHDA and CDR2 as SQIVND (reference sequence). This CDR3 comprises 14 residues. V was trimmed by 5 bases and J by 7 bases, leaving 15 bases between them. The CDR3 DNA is TGTGCCAGTAGTTCTCCGGGGGGCAGGCAGCCCCAGCATTTT. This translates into CASSSPGGRQPQHF.

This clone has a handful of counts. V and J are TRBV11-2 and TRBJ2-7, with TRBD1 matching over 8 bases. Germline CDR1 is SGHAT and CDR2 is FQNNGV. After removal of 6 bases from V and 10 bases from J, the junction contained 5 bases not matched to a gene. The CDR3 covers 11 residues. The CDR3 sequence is CASSSDRVQYF. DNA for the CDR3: TGTGCCAGCAGTTCGGACAGGGTCCAGTACTTC.

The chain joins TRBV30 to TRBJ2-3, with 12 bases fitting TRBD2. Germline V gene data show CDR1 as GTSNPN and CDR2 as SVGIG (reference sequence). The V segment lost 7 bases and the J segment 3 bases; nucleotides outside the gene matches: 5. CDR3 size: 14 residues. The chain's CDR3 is CAYRLAGDTDTQYF. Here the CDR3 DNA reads TGTGCCTACCGACTAGCGGGGGATACAGATACGCAGTATTTT.

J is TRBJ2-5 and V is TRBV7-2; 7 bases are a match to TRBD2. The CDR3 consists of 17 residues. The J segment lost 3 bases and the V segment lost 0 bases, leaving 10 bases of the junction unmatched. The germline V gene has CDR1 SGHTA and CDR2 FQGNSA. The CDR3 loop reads CASSLAGPVGGEETQYF. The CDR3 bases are TGTGCCAGCAGCTTAGCGGGACCTGTGGGGGGGGAAGAGACCCAGTACTTC.

CDR3: CASSLYNLDSGNTIYF. In nucleotides, the CDR3 is TGTGCCAGCAGCCTGTATAACTTAGACTCTGGAAACACCATATATTTT. The gene calls are TRBV7-2 and TRBJ1-3; D unclear. Germline loops: CDR1 SGHTA, CDR2 FQGNSA. The CDR3 spans 16 residues. V lost 5 bases, J lost 0 bases, and 14 bases lay in between.

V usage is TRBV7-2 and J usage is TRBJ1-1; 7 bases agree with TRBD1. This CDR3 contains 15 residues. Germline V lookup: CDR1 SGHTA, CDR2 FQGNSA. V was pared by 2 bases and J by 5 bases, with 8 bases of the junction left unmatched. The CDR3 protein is CASSLTWAGGTEAFF. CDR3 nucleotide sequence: TGTGCCAGCAGCTTAACCTGGGCAGGGGGGACTGAAGCTTTCTTT.

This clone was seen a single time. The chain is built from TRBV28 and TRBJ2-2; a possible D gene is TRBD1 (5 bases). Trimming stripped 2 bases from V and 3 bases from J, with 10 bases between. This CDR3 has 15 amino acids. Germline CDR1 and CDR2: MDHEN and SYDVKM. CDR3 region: CASSLGIGDTGELFF. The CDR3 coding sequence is TGTGCCAGCAGTTTAGGGATAGGGGACACCGGGGAGCTGTTTTTT. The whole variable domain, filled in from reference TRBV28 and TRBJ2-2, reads DVKVTQSSRYLVKRTGEKVFLECVQDMDHENMFWYRQDPGLGLRLIYFSYDVKMKEKGDIPEGYSVSREKKERFSLILESASTNQTSMYLCASSLGIGDTGELFFGEGSRLTVL.

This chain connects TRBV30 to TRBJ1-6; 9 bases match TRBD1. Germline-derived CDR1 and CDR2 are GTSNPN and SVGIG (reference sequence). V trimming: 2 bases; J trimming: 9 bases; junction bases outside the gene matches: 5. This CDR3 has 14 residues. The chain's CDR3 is CAWSSGTGLSPLHF. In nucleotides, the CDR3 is TGTGCCTGGAGTTCCGGGACAGGGCTTTCACCCCTCCACTTT.

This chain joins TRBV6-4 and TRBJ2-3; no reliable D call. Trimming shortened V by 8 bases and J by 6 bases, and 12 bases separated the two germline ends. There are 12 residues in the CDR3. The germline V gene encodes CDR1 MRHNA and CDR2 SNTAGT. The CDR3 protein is CASPGRFDTQYF. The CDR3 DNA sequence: TGTGCCAGCCCCGGTCGGTTCGATACGCAGTATTTT.

The CDR3 loop is CASSMVPSGGASTDTQYF. CDR3 DNA: TGTGCCAGTAGTATGGTCCCTAGCGGGGGGGCTAGCACAGATACGCAGTATTTT. This chain links TRBV19 with TRBJ2-3, with TRBD2 identical over 12 bases. Trimming cost V 3 bases and J 0 bases; bases outside gene matches: 7. CDR3 length: 18 amino acids. Germline CDR1 is LNHDA and CDR2 is SQIVND (reference sequence).